A single sample is the source of the 27 T cell receptor beta chains below, sequenced in a study of T-cell memory formation after mild COVID-19. Each CDR3 protein is one row after TCRdb ran MiXCR on the 5' RACE reads. The profile shows 140,000 to 150,000 distinct CDR3 sequences, 6% of them singletons. Sequencing input: PBMCs or a T cell subset sorted from them (not recorded which). The receptors here all came from an adult woman who had mild COVID-19 (a few samples of this study predate the infection). Cell type and time point are not known.

This clonotype was detected a few times. The chain carries TRBV7-6 and TRBJ1-2; D might be TRBD1 (6 bases). Germline V gene sequence: CDR1 SGHVS, CDR2 FNYEAQ. This CDR3 has 17 residues. Trimming removed 3 bases at V and 1 base at J, with 18 bases between. CDR3 coding DNA: TGTGCCAGCAGCTTCAATGCGAAGGGGGGGGTTAACTATGGCTACACCTTC. Its translation is CASSFNAKGGVNYGYTF.

This clonotype was counted only a few times. V usage is TRBV29-1 and J usage is TRBJ2-6, with TRBD1 matching over 7 bases. J gave up 0 bases and V 4 bases, and 9 bases lay outside the gene matches. Germline CDR1 and CDR2: SQVTM and ANQGSEA. This CDR3 has 17 residues. The CDR3 DNA follows: TGCAGCGTTGCCGGGACAGAGCTTTTCTCTGGGGCCAACGTCCTGACTTTC. Its translation: CSVAGTELFSGANVLTF.

In this sample, this clonotype turned up many times. The chain uses TRBV24-1 and TRBJ1-2; the match to TRBD1 covers 11 bases. The CDR3 loop spans 18 amino acids. Trimming cost V 2 bases and J 7 bases; bases outside gene matches: 14. Germline CDR1 and CDR2: KGHDR and SFDVKD. The CDR3: CATSDSLTGTGGIRGYTF. CDR3 nucleotide sequence: TGTGCCACCAGTGATTCATTAACCGGGACAGGGGGTATACGTGGCTACACCTTC.

The chain has TRBV4-2 and TRBJ2-5, with D perhaps TRBD2 (6 bases). Trimming removed 4 bases at V and 5 bases at J, with 20 bases between. There are 16 residues in the CDR3. Germline lookup yields CDR1 LGHNA and CDR2 YNFKEQ. In DNA, the CDR3 is TGTGCCAGCAGCCTCGGGCGGGACCCCAGAGGGGAGACCCAGTACTTC. This gives the protein CASSLGRDPRGETQYF.

This clonotype was found many times. J is TRBJ2-3 and V is TRBV5-5, with 7 nucleotides matching TRBD2. Germline V CDR1 and CDR2: SGHKS, YYEKEE (reference sequence). The CDR3 contains 14 residues. Here the CDR3 DNA reads TGTGCGTCCCGGGGCGGGGGTCTCCAGGATACGCAGTATTTT. It yields the protein CASRGGGLQDTQYF.

This clonotype occurred many times. The chain has TRBV3-1 and TRBJ2-6; D unclear. The CDR3 runs 15 residues. CDR1 and CDR2 from the germline V gene are LGHDT and YNNKEL (reference sequence). V gave up 0 bases and J gave up 0 bases, with 3 bases separating them. The CDR3 nucleotides read TGTGCCAGCAGCCAAGAGCTCTCTGGGGCCAACGTCCTGACTTTC. Amino acids: CASSQELSGANVLTF.

This clonotype was counted at least ten times. The rearrangement joins TRBV15 to TRBJ1-6; unclear D gene. V lost 5 bases and J lost 8, with 10 bases in between. The CDR3 spans 13 residues. The V gene's germline CDR1 is LNHNV and CDR2 YYDKDF (reference sequence). In nucleotides, the CDR3 is TGTGCCACCAGCCGCGGCCTTTATTCACCCCTCCACTTT. Translated: CATSRGLYSPLHF.

V and J are TRBV4-2 and TRBJ2-3, with a possible D match to TRBD2 (6 bases). Trimming pared 1 base from V and 2 bases from J, leaving 13 bases between. The CDR3 extends over 16 amino acids. CDR1 is LGHNA, CDR2 YNFKEQ, per germline. CDR3 loop: CASSQGGAGPTDTQYF. The CDR3 region has the DNA TGTGCCAGCAGCCAAGGCGGGGCAGGGCCCACAGATACGCAGTATTTT.

This clonotype was counted ten times or more. The rearrangement uses TRBV27 and TRBJ1-2; 7 bases are shared with TRBD1. The germline CDR1 and CDR2 sequences are MNHEY and SMNVEV (reference sequence). J lost 1 base, V lost 2 bases, and 13 bases had no gene match. CDR3 size: 18 residues. The CDR3 spells CASSLGRQGMLINYGYTF. CDR3 DNA sequence: TGTGCCAGCAGTTTAGGGAGACAGGGCATGTTGATTAACTATGGCTACACCTTC.

In its sample, this clonotype was seen many times. The chain carries TRBV5-1 and TRBJ2-1, with D perhaps TRBD1 (6 bases). Germline CDR1 SGHRS, CDR2 YFSETQ. V lost 0 bases and J lost 0, with 10 bases in between. The CDR3 contains 16 residues. The chain's CDR3 is CASSLEQGSSYNEQFF. DNA for the CDR3: TGCGCCAGCAGCTTGGAACAGGGAAGCTCCTACAATGAGCAGTTCTTC. Supplemented by reference TRBV5-1 and TRBJ2-1, the full variable domain reads KAGVTQTPRYLIKTRGQQVTLSCSPISGHRSVSWYQQTPGQGLQFLFEYFSETQRNKGNFPGRFSGRQFSNSRSEMNVSTLELGDSALYLCASSLEQGSSYNEQFFGPGTRLTVL.

Only a few counts were recorded for this clonotype. The chain couples TRBV7-6 to TRBJ1-3; no clear D gene. The germline V gene encodes CDR1 SGHVS and CDR2 FNYEAQ. Trimming removed 1 base at V and 0 bases at J, with 4 bases between. The CDR3 is 14 amino acids. CDR3 DNA: TGTGCCAGCAGCTTAGGGTACTCTGGAAACACCATATATTTT. Protein sequence: CASSLGYSGNTIYF.

There are a few counts of this clonotype. The CDR3 coding sequence is TGCGCCAGCAGCCAAGAATTGAGCGGGCTAGGGGAGCAGTTCTTC. It encodes CASSQELSGLGEQFF. The chain combines TRBV4-3 with TRBJ2-1; tentative D call: TRBD2 (6 bases). CDR1 LGHNA and CDR2 YSLEER come from the germline V gene. V was trimmed by 0 bases and J by 10 bases, leaving 16 bases between them. The CDR3 has 15 amino acids.

This clonotype appeared many times. The V call is TRBV24-1, the J call TRBJ2-1, with D unclear. V lost 4 bases to trimming and J lost 7 bases, with 10 bases between them. Germline assignment: CDR1 KGHDR and CDR2 SFDVKD. CDR3 length: 13 amino acids. The CDR3 spells CATSEPNKNEQFF. CDR3 in DNA: TGTGCCACCAGTGAACCCAACAAAAATGAGCAGTTCTTC.

The chain combines TRBV4-3 with TRBJ2-1; no clear D gene. Per the germline V gene, CDR1 is LGHNA and CDR2 is YSLEER. Trimming shortened V by 3 bases and J by 6 bases, and 9 bases separated the two germline ends. The CDR3 is 13 amino acids. Here the CDR3 reads CASSQGRLNEQFF. CDR3 sequence (DNA): TGCGCCAGCAGCCAGGGTAGACTCAATGAGCAGTTCTTC.

The sample holds a few counts of this clonotype. The rearrangement joins TRBV7-9 to TRBJ2-1, with D uncertain. V gave up 6 bases and J gave up 9 bases, with 21 bases separating them. The CDR3 runs 15 residues. Germline CDR1 SEHNR, CDR2 FQNEAQ (reference sequence). The DNA for the CDR3 is TGTGCCAGCAGTCTCAGCTCGACCCAAGTAGGTGAGCAGTTCTTC. Its protein product is CASSLSSTQVGEQFF.

In this sample, this clonotype turned up many times. The V and J genes are TRBV29-1 and TRBJ1-2, with 7 bases identical to TRBD1. This CDR3 region has 13 residues. V shed 4 bases, J shed 8 bases, and the junction held 10 bases outside the gene matches. Germline lookup yields CDR1 SQVTM and CDR2 ANQGSEA. The CDR3 DNA sequence: TGCAGCGTTGGGCCAGACAGGGCAGGAGGCTACACCTTC. Translation: CSVGPDRAGGYTF.

The chain's CDR3 is CAFGEGITGELFF. As DNA, the CDR3 is TGTGCCTTCGGGGAAGGTATCACCGGGGAGCTGTTTTTT. V is TRBV11-2 and J is TRBJ2-2; a weak D match, TRBD2 (5 bases). With 11 bases removed from V and 4 bases from J, the gap between germline ends came to 14 bases. The CDR3 runs 13 residues. Germline CDR1 SGHAT, CDR2 FQNNGV.

This clonotype was counted ten times or more. The rearrangement joins TRBV9 to TRBJ2-2, with D hard to call. Trimming took off 2 bases at V and 7 bases at J, with 9 bases between the two ends. This CDR3 has 13 amino acids. CDR1 SGDLS and CDR2 YYNGEE come from the germline V gene. The CDR3 sequence is CASSVLPDGELFF. The DNA for the CDR3 is TGTGCCAGCAGCGTCCTGCCGGACGGGGAGCTGTTTTTT.

In this sample, this clonotype turned up many times. V is TRBV2 and J is TRBJ1-5; 8 positions match TRBD1. This CDR3 contains 14 residues. Germline V gene sequence: CDR1 SNHLY, CDR2 FYNNEI. V shed 4 bases, J shed 6 bases, and the junction held 5 bases outside the gene matches. The DNA for the CDR3 is TGTGCCAGCAGTGCAGGAACAGGGGGTCAGCCCCAGCATTTT. It yields the protein CASSAGTGGQPQHF.

This clonotype has at least ten counts. The V gene is TRBV5-1, the J gene TRBJ2-3; perhaps TRBD1 as D (6 bases). Looked up from germline, CDR1 is SGHRS and CDR2 is YFSETQ. Trimming cost V 1 base and J 3 bases, with 9 bases left between them. The CDR3 is 14 residues long. CDR3 nucleotide sequence: TGCGCCAGCAGCTTGACAGGGAGTACAGATACGCAGTATTTT. It specifies CASSLTGSTDTQYF.

This clonotype was detected ten times or more. This chain connects TRBV6-6 to TRBJ2-5; no clear D. This CDR3 spans 11 amino acids. Trimming pared 7 bases from V and 3 bases from J, leaving 6 bases between. CDR1 is MNHNY and CDR2 is SVGAGI in the germline V gene (reference sequence). The CDR3 DNA sequence: TGTGCCAGCACTTCAAAAGAGACCCAGTACTTC. Residues: CASTSKETQYF.

This rearrangement joins TRBV11-3 to TRBJ2-1; TRBD2 aligns across 7 bases. Trimming cost V 5 bases and J 10 bases; bases outside gene matches: 11. CDR1 is SGHNT, CDR2 YENEEA, per germline. The CDR3 contains 14 residues. The DNA for the CDR3 is TGTGCCAGCAGCCCCAGGGAGGGACTCGGGGAGCAGTTCTTC. Encoded protein: CASSPREGLGEQFF.

Ten or more counts support this clonotype. V usage is TRBV12-3 or TRBV12-4 and J usage is TRBJ1-6; D may be TRBD1 (5 bases). The V gene lost 5 bases and the J gene lost 7 bases, with 12 bases spanning the gap. The CDR3 has 14 residues. Here the CDR3 DNA reads TGTGCCAGCAGTCCGATGGGGGTGAATTCACCCCTCCACTTT. Translation gives CASSPMGVNSPLHF.

The sample holds a few counts of this clonotype. The chain has TRBV3-1 and TRBJ1-4; 7 positions agree with TRBD1. The CDR3 runs 13 residues. The germline V gene has CDR1 LGHDT and CDR2 YNNKEL (reference sequence). J gave up 14 bases and V 0 bases, and 6 bases lay outside the gene matches. This chain's CDR3 is CASSQDSRTGLFF. CDR3 DNA sequence: TGTGCCAGCAGCCAAGATAGTAGGACAGGCCTGTTTTTT.

The sample holds a few counts of this clonotype. The V call is TRBV6-1, the J call TRBJ2-3; D gene unclear. This CDR3 spans 15 amino acids. From germline, CDR1 is MNHNS and CDR2 SASEGT. V gave up 1 base and J gave up 2 bases, with 10 bases separating them. The CDR3 spells CASSEEGRSTDTQYF. CDR3 nucleotides: TGTGCCAGCAGTGAAGAGGGTCGGTCCACAGATACGCAGTATTTT.

This clonotype was counted ten times or more. This sequence joins TRBV12-3 or TRBV12-4 and TRBJ2-4; 7 bases align to TRBD1. The V segment lost 1 base and the J segment 1 base; nucleotides outside the gene matches: 1. This CDR3 spans 15 amino acids. CDR3 in DNA: TGTGCCAGCAGTTTAGTACAGGGGGCCAAAAACATTCAGTACTTC. This gives the protein CASSLVQGAKNIQYF.

The chain combines TRBV7-3 with TRBJ2-1; TRBD2 matches 14 bases. The CDR3 sequence is 14 residues long. V lost 5 bases and J lost 15; bases outside the gene matches: 9. Germline V gives CDR1 SGHTA, CDR2 FQGTGA. The CDR3 protein is CASSPRTSGRSLFF. CDR3 sequence (DNA): TGTGCCAGCAGCCCGCGGACTAGCGGGAGGTCCCTGTTCTTC.